These 10 T cell receptor beta chains were all obtained from the same sample, sequenced in a study of cytotoxic CD8 clonotypes in ibrutinib-treated CLL. TCRdb keeps only in-frame clones here, not all; method: immunoSEQ multiplex PCR. The sample records more than 200,000 clones, around 70% being singletons. Source: PBMCs, taken after 24 months of ibrutinib treatment. These receptor sequences come from a human donor with chronic lymphocytic leukemia.

The table lists this clone with a few counts. This chain links TRBV6-5 with TRBJ2-7, with 10 nucleotides matching TRBD2. The trim removed 0 bases at V and 6 bases at J, leaving 5 bases unmatched. The CDR3 runs 15 residues. In germline, CDR1 is MNHEY, CDR2 SVGAGI. CDR3: CASSYSLAGVGEQYF. In DNA, the CDR3 is TGTGCCAGCAGTTACTCGCTAGCGGGAGTTGGCGAGCAGTACTTC.

There are a few counts of this clone. The chain employs TRBV5-1 and TRBJ2-7; D is possibly TRBD1 (5 bases). CDR1 and CDR2 (germline): SGHRS, YFSETQ. The ends were cut back, 0 bases at V and 6 bases at J, with 13 bases in the middle. The CDR3 loop spans 14 amino acids. For the CDR3, the DNA is TGCGCCAGCAGCTTGGGGGATGTTAGGGGCGAGCAGTACTTC. As protein: CASSLGDVRGEQYF.

The chain combines TRBV5-6 with TRBJ1-4, with no clear D. This CDR3 region has 15 residues. Germline V gene lookup returns CDR1 SGHDT and CDR2 YYEEEE. V shed 7 bases and J shed 4 bases, with 17 bases lying between them. CDR3 nucleotide sequence: TGTGCCAGCCAGAAAATCACCGAGGATAATGAAAAACTGTTTTTT. It codes for CASQKITEDNEKLFF.

The chain carries TRBV19 and TRBJ2-2, with 10 nucleotides matching TRBD1. V dropped 4 bases and J dropped 7; count of bases not matched to a gene: 9. This CDR3 comprises 16 residues. Germline lookup yields CDR1 LNHDA and CDR2 SQIVND (reference sequence). This chain's CDR3 is CASSNRDRGYDGELFF. CDR3 DNA: TGTGCCAGTAGTAACCGGGACAGGGGCTACGACGGGGAGCTGTTTTTT. Together with reference TRBV19 and TRBJ2-2, the CDR3 gives the full variable domain: DGGITQSPKYLFRKEGQNVTLSCEQNLNHDAMYWYRQDPGQGLRLIYYSQIVNDFQKGDIAEGYSVSREKKESFPLTVTSAQKNPTAFYLCASSNRDRGYDGELFFGEGSRLTVL.

The rearrangement uses TRBV18 and TRBJ2-3; D not resolved. V lost 3 bases, J lost 3 bases, and 4 bases lay in between. CDR3 length equals 12 residues. CDR1 and CDR2 (germline): KGHSH, LQKENI. The CDR3 sequence is CASSPTTDTQYF. Here the CDR3 DNA reads TGTGCCAGCTCACCCACGACAGATACGCAGTATTTT.

The chain uses TRBV4-3 and TRBJ1-5; D is perhaps TRBD1 (5 bases). CDR3 size: 17 residues. In germline, CDR1 is LGHNA, CDR2 YSLEER. V shed 0 bases and J shed 9 bases, with 21 bases lying between them. The CDR3 DNA reads as TGCGCCAGCAGCCAAGATGCTTACGGCAGGGATCTTTGGCCCCAGCATTTT. It specifies CASSQDAYGRDLWPQHF.

This clone has ten or more counts. This chain uses TRBV28 with TRBJ2-5, with a tentative D call TRBD2 (7 bases). The V end lost 6 bases, the J end lost 5 bases, and 19 bases lay between the germline ends. Per germline, CDR1 MDHEN and CDR2 SYDVKM. The CDR3 has 15 residues. CDR3 DNA sequence: TGTGCCAGCAGCTCCCCCGCAGGGGAGGGGGAGACCCAGTACTTC. As protein: CASSSPAGEGETQYF.

The J gene is TRBJ2-7, the V gene TRBV11-2; 9 nucleotides line up with TRBD1. Germline lookup yields CDR1 SGHAT and CDR2 FQNNGV. This CDR3 has 18 amino acids. J was trimmed by 0 bases and V by 5 bases; bases with no gene match: 14. The CDR3 bases are TGTGCCAGCAGCCTCAACCGCCTCCGGGACAGGGTCTCCTACGAGCAGTACTTC. Its protein product is CASSLNRLRDRVSYEQYF.

This clone has just one count. The rearrangement links TRBV6-1 to TRBJ2-7; no firm D call. Germline V gene lookup returns CDR1 MNHNS and CDR2 SASEGT. V was shortened by 3 bases and J by 3 bases, with 3 bases between the two germline ends. The CDR3 is made up of 11 amino acids. The CDR3 reads CASSESYEQYF. The CDR3 DNA sequence: TGTGCCAGCAGTGAGAGCTACGAGCAGTACTTC.

This clone was observed a few times. Here the CDR3 reads CSVDSTGGSYEQYF. CDR3 nucleotides: TGCAGCGTCGATTCAACCGGGGGATCCTACGAGCAGTACTTC. The V gene is TRBV29-1, the J gene TRBJ2-7, with D perhaps TRBD2 (6 bases). Germline lookup yields CDR1 SQVTM and CDR2 ANQGSEA. Trimming removed 6 bases from V and 1 base from J, with 16 bases in between. The CDR3 consists of 14 residues.